The following is a T cell receptor beta chain sequence with its context. Its antigen is not known. Assay used: immunoSEQ multiplex PCR; TCRdb lists only in-frame clones, some missing. The top ten hold about 1.6% of the sample, which has under 500,000 clones, 92% seen once. The germline V gene encodes CDR1 MNHNS and CDR2 SASEGT. The CDR3 extends over 15 amino acids. V was clipped by 2 bases and J by 7 bases, with 12 bases between them. This entry comes from a study of Ad26.COV2.S vaccination and SARS-CoV-2 variants. Study outcomes and limitations: Total T cell responses were possibly underestimated by TCR breadth and depth analyses.

Treatment meaning: over 15 received Ad26.COV2.S at low or high dose, single or two shots; about 5 received placebo; per-sample allocation not given. Samples were taken on day 63 after the first vaccine or placebo injection. The receptor was derived from a person between 18 and 59 years old who received the Ad26.COV2.S COVID-19 vaccine or a placebo. V is TRBV6-1 and J is TRBJ1-6; tentatively, D is TRBD1 (5 bases). The sample consisted of peripheral blood, taken in a trial of Ad26.COV2.S vaccine versus placebo. The CDR3, as DNA: TGTGCCAGCAGTGAACTGGGGCGAGCCAATTCACCCCTCCACTTT. Amino acids: CASSELGRANSPLHF.